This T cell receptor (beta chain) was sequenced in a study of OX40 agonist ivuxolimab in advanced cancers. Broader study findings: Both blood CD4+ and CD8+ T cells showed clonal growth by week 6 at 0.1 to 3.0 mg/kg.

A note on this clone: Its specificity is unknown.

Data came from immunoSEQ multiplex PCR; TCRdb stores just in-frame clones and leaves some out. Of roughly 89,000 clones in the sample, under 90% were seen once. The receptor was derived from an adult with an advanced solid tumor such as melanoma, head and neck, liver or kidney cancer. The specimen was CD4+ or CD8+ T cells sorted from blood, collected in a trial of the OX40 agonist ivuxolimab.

The CDR3 DNA reads TGTGCCAGCAGCTTGGTAGGGGGGGGGCCCGATAGTGATACGCAGTATTTT. It codes for CASSLVGGGPDSDTQYF. The chain has TRBV5-4 and TRBJ2-3; a weak D match, TRBD2 (7 bases). Between the trimmed V and J ends, which lost 0 bases and 6 bases, there was a span of 20 bases. Germline-derived CDR1 and CDR2 are SGHNT and YYREEE (reference sequence). The CDR3 covers 17 residues.